The entry below gives a single T cell receptor (beta chain) sequence along with its context. Time point: pre-sensitization, week 0. The treatment here: therapeutic diphenylcyclopropenone sensitization with weekly scalp DPC. Using its own MiXCR run on the RACE reads, TCRdb lists one record per CDR3 protein. The profile covers about 350,000 distinct CDR3 sequences, with approximately 5.8% appearing a single time and around 8% taken by the ten largest. The entry originates in a study of human T cells and chemical hapten exposure. About the research overall: Alopecia areata, totalis or universalis affected patients who were mostly female.

The CDR3 consists of 14 residues. Per germline, CDR1 ENHRY and CDR2 SYGVKD. The ends were cut back, 3 bases at V and 6 bases at J, with 13 bases in the middle. The rearrangement joins TRBV10-3 to TRBJ2-3; the D gene could be TRBD1 or TRBD2 (5 bases each). The TCR sequence derives from a woman between 18 and 30 years old with alopecia areata. Some clones in this sample may be carry-over from other donors' samples. The sample here was whole blood, taken in connection with sensitization to the hapten diphenylcyclopropenone (DPC). The CDR3 DNA is TGTGCCATCAGTGAAGGGGTAGCGCTCGATACGCAGTATTTT. Protein sequence: CAISEGVALDTQYF.